These 18 T cell receptor beta chains were all obtained from the same sample, sequenced in a study of blood T cell repertoires in COVID-19. Assay: immunoSEQ multiplex PCR; the TCRdb copy retains only in-frame clones and omits some. The data hold around 110,000 clones, with 90% observed a single time. The sequencing sample was made of peripheral blood. These receptors were collected from a human donor with active COVID-19. The donor label of this sample is uncertain.

The chain has TRBV18 and TRBJ2-1; TRBD2 aligns across 8 bases. The CDR3 spans 17 residues. Trimming removed 5 bases from V and 4 bases from J; junction bases left unmatched: 13. The germline gives CDR1 KGHSH, CDR2 LQKENI. The CDR3 coding sequence is TGTGCCAGCTCATCAGACCGACGGCGGGGGGTTTACAATGAGCAGTTCTTC. This gives the protein CASSSDRRRGVYNEQFF.

Here the CDR3 reads CASSSPGLANTGELFF. The CDR3 coding sequence is TGTGCCAGCAGCTCACCGGGACTAGCGAACACCGGGGAGCTGTTTTTT. The genes are TRBV6-6 and TRBJ2-2, with TRBD2 identical over 8 bases. Germline assignment: CDR1 MNHNY and CDR2 SVGAGI (reference sequence). The CDR3 is 16 amino acids. Germline trimming cut 6 bases from V and 0 bases from J; bases unmatched to any gene: 6.

J is TRBJ2-7 and V is TRBV30; no reliable D call. Germline V CDR1 and CDR2: GTSNPN, SVGIG (reference sequence). There are 11 residues in the CDR3. V lost 2 bases to trimming and J lost 9 bases, with 11 bases between them. CDR3 in DNA: TGTGCCTGGAGTCCCAAACAGTTGCAGTACTTC. Translating gives CAWSPKQLQYF.

The V and J genes are TRBV7-2 and TRBJ1-1; the D gene is possibly TRBD1 (5 bases). The CDR3 covers 15 residues. V lost 4 bases and J lost 0, with 12 bases in between. The germline gives CDR1 SGHTA, CDR2 FQGNSA. The CDR3, as DNA: TGTGCCAGCAGCTCCGCGGGGCGGTTGAACACTGAAGCTTTCTTT. Translated: CASSSAGRLNTEAFF.

The V gene is TRBV5-6, the J gene TRBJ1-5; D is uncertain. V lost 1 base, J lost 5 bases, and 7 bases lay in between. This CDR3 is built from 13 residues. CDR1 is SGHDT and CDR2 is YYEEEE in the germline V gene. The CDR3 region is CASSLSAYQPQHF. The CDR3 nucleotides read TGTGCCAGCAGCTTGTCAGCGTATCAGCCCCAGCATTTT. Full variable domain (missing parts from reference TRBV5-6 and TRBJ1-5): DAGVTQSPTHLIKTRGQQVTLRCSPKSGHDTVSWYQQALGQGPQFIFQYYEEEERQRGNFPDRFSGHQFPNYSSELNVNALLLGDSALYLCASSLSAYQPQHFGDGTRLSIL.

V gene TRBV2 combines with J gene TRBJ1-6; weak D call: TRBD1 (6 bases). The CDR3 length is 18 residues. Trimming pared 3 bases from V and 0 bases from J, leaving 15 bases between. CDR1 is SNHLY, CDR2 FYNNEI, per germline. The CDR3 DNA reads as TGTGCCAGCAGTGACAGGGGCGCAAAGAGCTCCTATAATTCACCCCTCCACTTT. Its translation is CASSDRGAKSSYNSPLHF.

This clone was picked up one time. The V call is TRBV19, the J call TRBJ1-3, with D unresolved. Trimming removed 7 bases at V and 4 bases at J, with 11 bases between. This CDR3 has 13 residues. Germline CDR1 is LNHDA and CDR2 is SQIVND (reference sequence). CDR3 nucleotide sequence: TGTGCCAGTAAGGAGGGCGGAGGAAACACCATATATTTT. Its protein is CASKEGGGNTIYF.

V is TRBV28 and J is TRBJ2-7; TRBD1 is a possible D gene (6 bases). This CDR3 region has 15 residues. Trimming took off 2 bases at V and 6 bases at J, with 17 bases between the two ends. Germline-derived CDR1 and CDR2 are MDHEN and SYDVKM. CDR3 coding DNA: TGTGCCAGCAGTTTAACCAACAGCCCCAGGGGCGAGCAGTACTTC. This translates into CASSLTNSPRGEQYF.

CDR3 residues: CASSQDFTGGSSYNSPLHF. In DNA, the CDR3 is TGCGCCAGCAGCCAAGATTTTACGGGTGGGAGCTCCTATAATTCACCCCTCCACTTT. J is TRBJ1-6 and V is TRBV4-3; D unresolved. Per the germline V gene, CDR1 is LGHNA and CDR2 is YSLEER. V gave up 0 bases and J gave up 0 bases, with 15 bases separating them. This CDR3 contains 19 residues.

V usage is TRBV4-1 and J usage is TRBJ1-1; D remains ambiguous. The germline gives CDR1 MGHRA, CDR2 YSYEKL. Between the trimmed V and J ends, which lost 4 bases and 5 bases, there was a span of 17 bases. The CDR3 runs 15 residues. CDR3 protein: CASSLRGEGRTEAFF. CDR3 DNA sequence: TGCGCCAGCAGCCTTCGAGGAGAGGGCAGGACTGAAGCTTTCTTT.

This sequence joins TRBV12-3 or TRBV12-4 and TRBJ1-2; D remains ambiguous. This CDR3 has 11 residues. Trimming shortened V by 2 bases and J by 4 bases, and 2 bases separated the two germline ends. The CDR3 DNA is TGTGCCAGCAGTTTACTCTATGGCTACACCTTC. This translates into CASSLLYGYTF.

V and J are TRBV5-4 and TRBJ1-3; the D gene is possibly TRBD1 (5 bases). The CDR3 sequence is 15 residues long. The germline gives CDR1 SGHNT, CDR2 YYREEE (reference sequence). V lost 7 bases and J 0 bases, leaving 14 bases between the germline ends. CDR3 region: CASGQGLGSGNTIYF. DNA of the CDR3: TGTGCCAGCGGCCAGGGACTTGGCTCTGGAAACACCATATATTTT.

The chain carries TRBV3-1 (or the pseudogene TRBV3-2) and TRBJ2-3, with 8 nucleotides matching TRBD2. Trimming took 0 bases from V and 4 from J; bases not matched to a gene: 12. The germline gives CDR1 LGHDT, CDR2 YNNKEL (reference sequence). The CDR3 spans 18 residues. The CDR3 coding sequence is TGTGCCAGCAGCCAAGAACACCCGGGACTAGGGCCGGCAGATACGCAGTATTTT. This codes for CASSQEHPGLGPADTQYF.

V usage is TRBV5-1 and J usage is TRBJ1-2, with D perhaps TRBD1 (6 bases). From germline, CDR1 is SGHRS and CDR2 YFSETQ. The CDR3 sequence is 13 residues long. Between the trimmed V and J ends, which lost 5 bases and 2 bases, there was a span of 10 bases. The CDR3 loop is CASRQGVNYGYTF. DNA of the CDR3: TGCGCCAGCAGACAGGGTGTAAACTATGGCTACACCTTC.

This sequence joins TRBV3-1 (or the pseudogene TRBV3-2) and TRBJ2-1; D ambiguous. Per the germline V gene, CDR1 is LGHDT and CDR2 is YNNKEL (reference sequence). Between the trimmed V and J ends, which lost 4 bases and 0 bases, there was a span of 10 bases. The CDR3 runs to 15 residues. The DNA for the CDR3 is TGTGCCAGCAGCCTCCTAGGCAGCTCCTACAATGAGCAGTTCTTC. Protein: CASSLLGSSYNEQFF.

This chain uses TRBV19 with TRBJ2-5; D remains unclear. From germline, CDR1 is LNHDA and CDR2 SQIVND (reference sequence). This CDR3 is built from 11 residues. V was trimmed by 10 bases and J by 5 bases, leaving 11 bases between them. The CDR3 nucleotides are TGTGCCACTGGCGTCGGGGAGACCCAGTACTTC. It is translated as CATGVGETQYF.

The chain uses TRBV6-6 and TRBJ1-1; D is ambiguous. Trimming took off 5 bases at V and 0 bases at J, with 16 bases between the two ends. Germline assignment: CDR1 MNHNY and CDR2 SVGAGI (reference sequence). The CDR3 is 16 amino acids. The CDR3 DNA sequence: TGTGCCAGCAGTCGACCTCAACAGTCTATGAACACTGAAGCTTTCTTT. As protein: CASSRPQQSMNTEAFF.

This sequence joins TRBV4-1 and TRBJ2-7, with 9 positions matching TRBD1. With 0 bases clipped from V and 4 bases from J, the junction kept 7 bases outside the gene matches. This CDR3 has 16 residues. Germline lookup yields CDR1 MGHRA and CDR2 YSYEKL. CDR3 DNA: TGCGCCAGCAGCCAAGATCTACAGGGGGCGGGGTACGAGCAGTACTTC. It is translated as CASSQDLQGAGYEQYF.